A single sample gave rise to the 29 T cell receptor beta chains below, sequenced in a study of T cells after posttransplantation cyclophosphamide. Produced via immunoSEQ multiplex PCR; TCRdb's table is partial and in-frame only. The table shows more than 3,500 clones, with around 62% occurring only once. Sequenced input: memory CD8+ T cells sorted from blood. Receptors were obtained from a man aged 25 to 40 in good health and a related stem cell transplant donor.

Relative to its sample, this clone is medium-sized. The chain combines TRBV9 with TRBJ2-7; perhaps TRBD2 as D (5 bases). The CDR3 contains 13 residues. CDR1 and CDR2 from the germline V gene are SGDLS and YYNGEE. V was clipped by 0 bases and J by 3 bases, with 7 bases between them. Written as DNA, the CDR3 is TGTGCCAGCAGCGTAGACGGACTCTACGAGCAGTACTTC. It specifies CASSVDGLYEQYF. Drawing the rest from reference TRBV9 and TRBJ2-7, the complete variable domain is DSGVTQTPKHLITATGQRVTLRCSPRSGDLSVYWYQQSLDQGLQFLIQYYNGEERAKGNILERFSAQQFPDLHSELNLSSLELGDSALYFCASSVDGLYEQYFGPGTRLTVT.

For the CDR3, the DNA is TGTGCCAGCAGATACGACACCTACGAGCAGTACTTC. Its protein product is CASRYDTYEQYF. This rearrangement joins TRBV2 to TRBJ2-7; D is undetermined. There are 12 residues in the CDR3. The germline V gene encodes CDR1 SNHLY and CDR2 FYNNEI. Trimming pared 6 bases from V and 2 bases from J, leaving 8 bases between.

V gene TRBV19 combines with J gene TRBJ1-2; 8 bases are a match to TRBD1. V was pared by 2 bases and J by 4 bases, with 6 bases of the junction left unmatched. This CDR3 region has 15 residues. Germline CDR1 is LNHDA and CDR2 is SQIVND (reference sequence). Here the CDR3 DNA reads TGTGCCAGTAGTATAATGGGGACAGGCCGCTATGGCTACACCTTC. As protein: CASSIMGTGRYGYTF. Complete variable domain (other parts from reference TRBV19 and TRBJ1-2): DGGITQSPKYLFRKEGQNVTLSCEQNLNHDAMYWYRQDPGQGLRLIYYSQIVNDFQKGDIAEGYSVSREKKESFPLTVTSAQKNPTAFYLCASSIMGTGRYGYTFGSGTRLTVV.

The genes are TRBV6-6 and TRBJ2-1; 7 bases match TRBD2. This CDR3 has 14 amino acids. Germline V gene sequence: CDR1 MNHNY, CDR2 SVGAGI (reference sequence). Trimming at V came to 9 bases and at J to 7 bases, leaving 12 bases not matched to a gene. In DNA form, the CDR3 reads TGTGCCAGTTCACCGGGACTAACGTTGAATGAGCAGTTCTTC. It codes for CASSPGLTLNEQFF.

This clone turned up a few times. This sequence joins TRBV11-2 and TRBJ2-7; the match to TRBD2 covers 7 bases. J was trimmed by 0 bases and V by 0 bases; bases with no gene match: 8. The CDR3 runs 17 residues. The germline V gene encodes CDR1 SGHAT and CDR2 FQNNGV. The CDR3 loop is CASSLEGGRGSSYEQYF. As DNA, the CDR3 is TGTGCCAGCAGCTTAGAAGGTGGGCGGGGGTCCTCCTACGAGCAGTACTTC.

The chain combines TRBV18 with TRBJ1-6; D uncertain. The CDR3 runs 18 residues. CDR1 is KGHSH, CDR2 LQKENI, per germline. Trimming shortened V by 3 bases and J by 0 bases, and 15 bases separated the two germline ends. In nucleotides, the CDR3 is TGTGCCAGCTCACCCGCTAGCCTCAGGAGCTCCTATAATTCACCCCTCCACTTT. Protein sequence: CASSPASLRSSYNSPLHF.

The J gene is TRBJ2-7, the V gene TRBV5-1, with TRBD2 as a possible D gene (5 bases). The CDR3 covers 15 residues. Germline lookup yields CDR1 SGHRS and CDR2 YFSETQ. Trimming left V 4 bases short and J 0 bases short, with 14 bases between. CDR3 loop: CASSADIGSSYEQYF. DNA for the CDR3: TGCGCCAGCAGCGCTGACATAGGGAGCTCCTACGAGCAGTACTTC.

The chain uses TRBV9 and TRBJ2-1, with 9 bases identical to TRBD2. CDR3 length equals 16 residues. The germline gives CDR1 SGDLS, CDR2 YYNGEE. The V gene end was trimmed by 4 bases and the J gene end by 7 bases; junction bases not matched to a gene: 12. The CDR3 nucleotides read TGTGCCAGCAGCTCCCGGACTAGCGCGGCGAGGAATGAGCAGTTCTTC. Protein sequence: CASSSRTSAARNEQFF.

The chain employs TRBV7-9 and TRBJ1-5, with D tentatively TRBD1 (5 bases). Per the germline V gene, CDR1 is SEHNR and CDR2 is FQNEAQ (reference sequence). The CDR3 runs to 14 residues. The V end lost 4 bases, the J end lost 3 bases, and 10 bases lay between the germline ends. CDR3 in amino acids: CASSSTDTNQPQHF. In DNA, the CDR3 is TGTGCCAGCAGCTCGACAGATACCAATCAGCCCCAGCATTTT.

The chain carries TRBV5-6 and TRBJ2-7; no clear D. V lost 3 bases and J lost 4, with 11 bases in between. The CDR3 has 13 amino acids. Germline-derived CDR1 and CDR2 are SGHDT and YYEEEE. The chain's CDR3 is CASSSLSEYEQYF. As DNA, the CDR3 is TGTGCCAGCAGCTCCTTGTCTGAGTACGAGCAGTACTTC.

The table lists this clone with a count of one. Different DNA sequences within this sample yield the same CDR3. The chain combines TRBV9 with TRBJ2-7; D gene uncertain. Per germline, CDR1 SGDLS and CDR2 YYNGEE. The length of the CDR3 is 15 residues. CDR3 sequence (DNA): TGTGCTAGTAGTATCGAACAGAAGACGGCATACGAGCAGTACTTC. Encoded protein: CASSIEQKTAYEQYF.

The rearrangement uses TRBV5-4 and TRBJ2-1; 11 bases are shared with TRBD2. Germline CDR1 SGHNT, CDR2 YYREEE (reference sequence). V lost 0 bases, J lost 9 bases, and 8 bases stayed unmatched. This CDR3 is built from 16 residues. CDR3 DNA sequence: TGTGCCAGCAGCTTGGGTAGCGGGGGGGCCTTGGGTGAGCAGTTCTTC. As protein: CASSLGSGGALGEQFF. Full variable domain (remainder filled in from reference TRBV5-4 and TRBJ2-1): ETGVTQSPTHLIKTRGQQVTLRCSSQSGHNTVSWYQQALGQGPQFIFQYYREEENGRGNFPPRFSGLQFPNYSSELNVNALELDDSALYLCASSLGSGGALGEQFFGPGTRLTVL.

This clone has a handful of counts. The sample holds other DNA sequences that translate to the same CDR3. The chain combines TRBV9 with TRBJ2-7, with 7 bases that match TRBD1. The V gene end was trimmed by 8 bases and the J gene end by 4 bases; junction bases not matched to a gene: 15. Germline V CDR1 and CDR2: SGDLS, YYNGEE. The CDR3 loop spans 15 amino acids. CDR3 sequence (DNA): TGTGCCAGTAGCATCAAACAGGGGACGGCATACGAGCAGTACTTC. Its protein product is CASSIKQGTAYEQYF.

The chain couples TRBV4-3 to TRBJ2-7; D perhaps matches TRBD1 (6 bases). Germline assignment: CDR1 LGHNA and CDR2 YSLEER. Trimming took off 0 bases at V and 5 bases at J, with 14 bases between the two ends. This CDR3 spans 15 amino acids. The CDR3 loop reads CASSQEGGRRDEQYF. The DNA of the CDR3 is TGCGCCAGCAGCCAAGAAGGGGGTAGAAGGGACGAGCAGTACTTC.

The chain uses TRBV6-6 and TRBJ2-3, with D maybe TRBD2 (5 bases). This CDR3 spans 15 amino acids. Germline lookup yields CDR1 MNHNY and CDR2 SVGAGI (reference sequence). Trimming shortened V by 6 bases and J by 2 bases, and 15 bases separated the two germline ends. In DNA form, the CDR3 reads TGTGCCAGCAGAACGGCCGGAGGTTACACAGATACGCAGTATTTT. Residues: CASRTAGGYTDTQYF.

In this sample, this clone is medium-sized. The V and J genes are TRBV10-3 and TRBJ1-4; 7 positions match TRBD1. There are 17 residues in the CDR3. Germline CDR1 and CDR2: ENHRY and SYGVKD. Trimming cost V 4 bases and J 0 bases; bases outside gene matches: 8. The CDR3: CAISGQGRGATNEKLFF. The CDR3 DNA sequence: TGTGCCATCAGTGGACAGGGAAGGGGGGCAACTAATGAAAAACTGTTTTTT.

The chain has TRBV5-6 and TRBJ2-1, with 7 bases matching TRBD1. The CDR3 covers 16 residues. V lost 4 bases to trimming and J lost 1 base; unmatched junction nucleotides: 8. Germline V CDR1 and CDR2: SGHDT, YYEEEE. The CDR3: CASSLATGLSYNEQFF. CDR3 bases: TGTGCCAGCAGCCTGGCGACAGGGTTATCCTACAATGAGCAGTTCTTC.

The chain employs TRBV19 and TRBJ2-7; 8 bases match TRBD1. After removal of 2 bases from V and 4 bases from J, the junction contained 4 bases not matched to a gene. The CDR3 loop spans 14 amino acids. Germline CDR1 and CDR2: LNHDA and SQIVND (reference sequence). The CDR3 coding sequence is TGTGCCAGTAGTATATCGACAGGGGAGTACGAGCAGTACTTC. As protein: CASSISTGEYEQYF.

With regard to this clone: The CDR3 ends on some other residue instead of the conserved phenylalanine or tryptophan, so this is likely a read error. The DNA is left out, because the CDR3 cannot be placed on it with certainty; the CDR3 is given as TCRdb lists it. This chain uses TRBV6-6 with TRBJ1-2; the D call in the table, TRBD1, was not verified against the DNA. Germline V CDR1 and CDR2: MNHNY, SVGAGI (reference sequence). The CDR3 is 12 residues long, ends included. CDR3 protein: CASSPQTGLNEV.

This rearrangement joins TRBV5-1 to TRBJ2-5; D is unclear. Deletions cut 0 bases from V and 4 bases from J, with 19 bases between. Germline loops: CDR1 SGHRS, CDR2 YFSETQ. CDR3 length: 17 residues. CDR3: CASSLALVAITGETQYF. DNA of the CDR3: TGCGCCAGCAGCTTGGCCCTCGTCGCGATTACCGGAGAGACCCAGTACTTC. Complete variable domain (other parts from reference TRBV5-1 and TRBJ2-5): KAGVTQTPRYLIKTRGQQVTLSCSPISGHRSVSWYQQTPGQGLQFLFEYFSETQRNKGNFPGRFSGRQFSNSRSEMNVSTLELGDSALYLCASSLALVAITGETQYFGPGTRLLVL.

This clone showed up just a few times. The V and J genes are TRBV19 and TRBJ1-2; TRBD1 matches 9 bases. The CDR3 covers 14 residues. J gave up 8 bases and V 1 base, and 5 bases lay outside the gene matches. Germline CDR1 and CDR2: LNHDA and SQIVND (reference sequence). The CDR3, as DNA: TGTGCCAGTAGTATAGGACAGGGGGGTGAAGGCTACACCTTC. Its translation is CASSIGQGGEGYTF.

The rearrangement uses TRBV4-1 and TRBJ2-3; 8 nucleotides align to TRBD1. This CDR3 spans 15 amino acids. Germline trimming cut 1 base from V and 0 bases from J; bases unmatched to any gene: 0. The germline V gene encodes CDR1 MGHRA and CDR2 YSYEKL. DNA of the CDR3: TGCGCCAGCAGCCAAGGGACAGGGAGCACAGATACGCAGTATTTT. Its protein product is CASSQGTGSTDTQYF.

Written as DNA, the CDR3 is TGTGCCAGTAGACAGGGGCCGTATGGCTACACCTTC. Translation: CASRQGPYGYTF. J is TRBJ1-2 and V is TRBV4-2; 8 bases map to TRBD1. Germline V gene data show CDR1 as LGHNA and CDR2 as YNFKEQ. The J segment lost 5 bases and the V segment lost 9 bases, leaving 5 bases of the junction unmatched. The CDR3 is made up of 12 amino acids.

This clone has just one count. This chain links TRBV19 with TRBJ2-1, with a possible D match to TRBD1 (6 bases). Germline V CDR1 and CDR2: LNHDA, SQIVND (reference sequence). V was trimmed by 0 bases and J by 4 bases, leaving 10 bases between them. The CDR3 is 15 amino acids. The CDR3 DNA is TGTGCCAGTAGTATAGATCCAGACAGGTACAATGAGCAGTTCTTC. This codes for CASSIDPDRYNEQFF.

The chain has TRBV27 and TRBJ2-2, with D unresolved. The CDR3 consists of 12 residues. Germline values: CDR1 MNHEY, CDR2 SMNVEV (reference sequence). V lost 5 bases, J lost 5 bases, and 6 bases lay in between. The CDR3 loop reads CASSIYTGELFF. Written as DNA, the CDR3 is TGTGCCAGCAGTATTTATACCGGGGAGCTGTTTTTT.

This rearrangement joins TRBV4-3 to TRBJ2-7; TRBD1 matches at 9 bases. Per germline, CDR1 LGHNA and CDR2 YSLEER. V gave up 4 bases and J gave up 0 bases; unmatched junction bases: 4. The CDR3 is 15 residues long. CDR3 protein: CASSPGQGSSYEQYF. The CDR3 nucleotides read TGCGCCAGCAGCCCTGGACAGGGGAGCTCCTACGAGCAGTACTTC.

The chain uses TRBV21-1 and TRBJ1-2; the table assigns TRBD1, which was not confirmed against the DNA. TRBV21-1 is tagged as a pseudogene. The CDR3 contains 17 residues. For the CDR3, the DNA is TGTGCCAGCAGCAAAGGGGACAGGGGGCCTTCCAGCTATGGCTACACCTTC. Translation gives CASSKGDRGPSSYGYTF.

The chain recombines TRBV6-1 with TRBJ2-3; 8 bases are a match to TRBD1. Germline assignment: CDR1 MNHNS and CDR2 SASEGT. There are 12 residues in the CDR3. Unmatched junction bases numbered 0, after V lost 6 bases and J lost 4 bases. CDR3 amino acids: CASRDRADTQYF. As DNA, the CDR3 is TGTGCCAGCAGGGACAGGGCAGATACGCAGTATTTT.

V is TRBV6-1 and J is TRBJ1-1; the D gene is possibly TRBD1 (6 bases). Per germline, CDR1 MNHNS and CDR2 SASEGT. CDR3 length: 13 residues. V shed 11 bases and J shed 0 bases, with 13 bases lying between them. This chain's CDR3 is CAGGQLLNTEAFF. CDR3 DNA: TGTGCCGGAGGACAGTTACTGAACACTGAAGCTTTCTTT.